This TCR beta chain was sequenced in a study of read filtering for tumor transcriptome and immune sequencing. With respect to this clonotype: What it binds is unknown. Just one base apart from a much larger clone, this may be a read error.

Notes on the study in general: This fraction held mixed bone marrow immune cells after CD138-negative sorting.

At the time of active disease, bone marrow was collected from every patient. CDR3 length: 13 residues. Germline CDR1 reads MDHEN; CDR2 reads SYDVKM. The library was built from about 0.4 ug RNA with molecular barcoded adaptors for alpha/delta and beta/gamma chains. TCRdb ran MiXCR on the reads and lists one entry per CDR3 protein. The profile shows around 130,000 distinct CDR3 sequences, roughly 13% of them singletons. The gene calls are TRBV28 and TRBJ1-1; possible D gene TRBD1, 5 bases. The sample comprised a population of CD138-negative cells sorted from bone marrow. The receptor was isolated from a donor aged 40 or over with multiple myeloma. The chain's CDR3 is CASSFDRRTVAFF. The CDR3 nucleotides read TGTGCCAGCAGTTTTGACAGACGGACTGTAGCTTTCTTT.